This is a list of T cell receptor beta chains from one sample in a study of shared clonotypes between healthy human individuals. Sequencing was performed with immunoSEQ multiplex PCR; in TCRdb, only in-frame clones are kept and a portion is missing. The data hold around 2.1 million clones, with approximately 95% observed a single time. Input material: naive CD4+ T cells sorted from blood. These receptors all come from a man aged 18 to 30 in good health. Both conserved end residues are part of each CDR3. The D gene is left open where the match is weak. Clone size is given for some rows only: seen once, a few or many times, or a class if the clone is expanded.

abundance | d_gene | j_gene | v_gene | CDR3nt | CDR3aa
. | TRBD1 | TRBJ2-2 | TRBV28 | TGTGCCAGCACCTCGAGGGGGCTCACCGGGGAGCTGTTTTTT | CASTSRGLTGELFF
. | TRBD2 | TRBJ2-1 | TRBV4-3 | TGCGCCAGCAGCCTTCATCGGAGCGGGACCCTCTCCTACAATGAGCAGTTCTTC | CASSLHRSGTLSYNEQFF
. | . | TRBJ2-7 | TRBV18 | TGTGCCAGCTCACCACCGGGAATCTACGAGCAGTACTTC | CASSPPGIYEQYF
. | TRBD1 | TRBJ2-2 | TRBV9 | TGTGCCAGCAGCGTGGACAGGGTTGCCGGGGAGCTGTTTTTT | CASSVDRVAGELFF
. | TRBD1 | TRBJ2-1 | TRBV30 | TGTGCCTGGAGTCCCGGACAGGTTCAATACAATGAGCAGTTCTTC | CAWSPGQVQYNEQFF
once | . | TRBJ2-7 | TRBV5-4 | TGTGCCAGCAGGTCGGGCAGGTTAGGATCCTACGAGCAGTACTTC | CASRSGRLGSYEQYF
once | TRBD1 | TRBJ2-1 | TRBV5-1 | TGCGCCAGCAGCCCGCTGACAGGGGCGTATTCGGGTGAGCAGTTCTTC | CASSPLTGAYSGEQFF
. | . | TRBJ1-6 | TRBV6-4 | TGTGCCAGCAGTGACTCCCCTACCTCACCCCTCCACTTT | CASSDSPTSPLHF
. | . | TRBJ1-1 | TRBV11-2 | TGTGCCAGCAGGGGGGATTTTAGACGCACTGAAGCTTTCTTT | CASRGDFRRTEAFF
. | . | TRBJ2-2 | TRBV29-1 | TGCAGCGGAGACAGTTATAACACCGGGGAGCTGTTTTTT | CSGDSYNTGELFF
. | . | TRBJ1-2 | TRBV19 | TGTGCCAGTAGTATAGGGGTGGGCAGGATGGATGGCTACACCTTC | CASSIGVGRMDGYTF
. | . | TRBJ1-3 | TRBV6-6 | TGTGCCAGCAGTTACCGCCCACAGGGAGTCGGAAACACCATATATTTT | CASSYRPQGVGNTIYF
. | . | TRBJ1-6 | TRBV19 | TGTGCCAGTAGTATAGAGTTCTCCTATAATTCACCCCTCCACTTT | CASSIEFSYNSPLHF
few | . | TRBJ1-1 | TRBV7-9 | TGTGCCAGCACCTTCCTGGGAGACACTGAAGCTTTCTTT | CASTFLGDTEAFF
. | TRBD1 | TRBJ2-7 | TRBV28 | TGTGCCAGCAGGGAGGGACAGGGGGGGTCTTACGAGCAGTACTTC | CASREGQGGSYEQYF
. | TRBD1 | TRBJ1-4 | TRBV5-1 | TGCGCCAGCAGCTTCCGACAGGGGGCAAATCCATCAACTAATGAAAAACTGTTTTTT | CASSFRQGANPSTNEKLFF
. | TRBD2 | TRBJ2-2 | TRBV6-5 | TGTGCCAGCAGCCGGGGACTAGTCGGATCCGGGGAGCTGTTTTTT | CASSRGLVGSGELFF
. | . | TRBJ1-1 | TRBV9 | TGTGCCAGCAGCGTAGGGAGTGGGACTGAAGCTTTCTTT | CASSVGSGTEAFF
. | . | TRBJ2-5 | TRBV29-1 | TGCAGCGGGACCCACCTTACGGGGGCGGGGGAGACCCAGTACTTC | CSGTHLTGAGETQYF
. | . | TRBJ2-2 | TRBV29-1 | TGCAGCGCCGCCCGGGGGAGAGAGGAGCTGTTTTTT | CSAARGREELFF